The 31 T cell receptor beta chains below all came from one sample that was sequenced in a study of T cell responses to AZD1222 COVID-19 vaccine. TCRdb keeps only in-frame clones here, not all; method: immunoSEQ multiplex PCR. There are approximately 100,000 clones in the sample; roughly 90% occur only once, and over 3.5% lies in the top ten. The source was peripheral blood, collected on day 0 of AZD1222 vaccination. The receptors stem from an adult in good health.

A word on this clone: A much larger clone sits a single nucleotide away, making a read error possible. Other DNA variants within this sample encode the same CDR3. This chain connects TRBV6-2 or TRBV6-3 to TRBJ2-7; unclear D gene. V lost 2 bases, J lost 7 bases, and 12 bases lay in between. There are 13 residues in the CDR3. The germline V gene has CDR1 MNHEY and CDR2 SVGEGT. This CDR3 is CASSYGEEIEQYF. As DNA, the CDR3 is TGTGCCAGCAGTTACGGTGAGGAGATTGAGCAGTACTTC.

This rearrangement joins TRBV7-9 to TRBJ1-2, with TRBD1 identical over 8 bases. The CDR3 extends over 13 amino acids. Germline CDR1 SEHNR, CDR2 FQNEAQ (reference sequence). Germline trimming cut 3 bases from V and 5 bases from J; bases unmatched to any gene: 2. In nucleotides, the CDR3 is TGTGCCAGCAGCTTGACAGGGGAGTATGGCTACACCTTC. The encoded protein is CASSLTGEYGYTF.

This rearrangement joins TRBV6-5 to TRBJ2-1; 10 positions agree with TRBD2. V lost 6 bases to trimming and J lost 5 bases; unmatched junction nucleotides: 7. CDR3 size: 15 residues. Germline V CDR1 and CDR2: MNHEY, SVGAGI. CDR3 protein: CASSHSGGTNNEQFF. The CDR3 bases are TGTGCCAGCAGCCATAGCGGGGGGACCAACAATGAGCAGTTCTTC.

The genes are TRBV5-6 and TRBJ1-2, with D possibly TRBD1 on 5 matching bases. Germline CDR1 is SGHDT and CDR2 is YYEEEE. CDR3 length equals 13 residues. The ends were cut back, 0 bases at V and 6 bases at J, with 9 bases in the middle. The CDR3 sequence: CASSLVRGNGYTF. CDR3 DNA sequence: TGTGCCAGCAGCTTGGTGCGGGGCAATGGCTACACCTTC.

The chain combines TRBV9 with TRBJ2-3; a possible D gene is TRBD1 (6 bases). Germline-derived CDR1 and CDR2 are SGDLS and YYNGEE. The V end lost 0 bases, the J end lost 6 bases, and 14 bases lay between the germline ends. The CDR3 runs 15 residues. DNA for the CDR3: TGTGCCAGCAGCGTAGGCCCGACAGGTTCTGATACGCAGTATTTT. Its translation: CASSVGPTGSDTQYF.

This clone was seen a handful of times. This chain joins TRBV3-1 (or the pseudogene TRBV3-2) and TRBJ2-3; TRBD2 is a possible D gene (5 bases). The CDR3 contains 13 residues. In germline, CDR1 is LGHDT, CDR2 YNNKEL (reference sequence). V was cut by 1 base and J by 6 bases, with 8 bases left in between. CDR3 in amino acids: CASSQASGDTQYF. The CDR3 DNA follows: TGTGCCAGCAGCCAAGCATCGGGGGATACGCAGTATTTT.

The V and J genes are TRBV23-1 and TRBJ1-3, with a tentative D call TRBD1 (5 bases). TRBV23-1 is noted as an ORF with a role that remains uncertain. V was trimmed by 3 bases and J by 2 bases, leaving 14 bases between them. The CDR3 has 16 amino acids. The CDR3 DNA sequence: TGCGCCAGCAGTCAGAGGGAATTCAGGGCTGGAAACACCATATATTTT. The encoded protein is CASSQREFRAGNTIYF.

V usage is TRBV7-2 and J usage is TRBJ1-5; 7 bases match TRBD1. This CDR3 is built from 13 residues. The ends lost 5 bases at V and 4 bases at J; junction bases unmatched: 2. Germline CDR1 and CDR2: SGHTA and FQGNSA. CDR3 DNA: TGTGCCAGCAGCGTGGACAGGAATCAGCCCCAGCATTTT. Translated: CASSVDRNQPQHF.

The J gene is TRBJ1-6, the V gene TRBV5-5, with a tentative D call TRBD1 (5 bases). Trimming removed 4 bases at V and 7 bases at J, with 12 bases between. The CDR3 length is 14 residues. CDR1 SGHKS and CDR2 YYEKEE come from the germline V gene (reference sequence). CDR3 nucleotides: TGTGCCAGCAGCATCCGGGACGGAAATTCACCCCTCCACTTT. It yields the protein CASSIRDGNSPLHF.

The CDR3 loop is CASTHGSSLNTGELFF. CDR3 in DNA: TGCGCCAGCACTCATGGGTCCAGTTTGAACACCGGGGAGCTGTTTTTT. The rearrangement links TRBV5-1 to TRBJ2-2; D is ambiguous. The germline CDR1 and CDR2 sequences are SGHRS and YFSETQ. V lost 6 bases and J 1 base, leaving 16 bases between the germline ends. There are 16 residues in the CDR3.

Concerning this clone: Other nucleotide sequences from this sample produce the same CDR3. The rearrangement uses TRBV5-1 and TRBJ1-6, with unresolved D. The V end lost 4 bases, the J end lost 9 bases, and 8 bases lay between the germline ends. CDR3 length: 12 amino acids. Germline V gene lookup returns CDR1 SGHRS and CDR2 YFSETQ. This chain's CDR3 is CASSLGGSPLHF. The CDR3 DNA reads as TGCGCCAGCAGCCTAGGTGGTTCACCCCTCCACTTT.

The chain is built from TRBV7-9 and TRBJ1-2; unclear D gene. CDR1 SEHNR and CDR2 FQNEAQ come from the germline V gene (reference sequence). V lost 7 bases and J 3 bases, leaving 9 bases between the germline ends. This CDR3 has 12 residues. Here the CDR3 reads CASTQTHYGYTF. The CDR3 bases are TGTGCCAGCACTCAGACCCACTATGGCTACACCTTC.

The CDR3 sequence is CAWKGDPFYEQYF. CDR3 DNA: TGTGCCTGGAAAGGGGACCCGTTCTACGAGCAGTACTTC. V is TRBV30 and J is TRBJ2-7; D may match TRBD1 or TRBD2 (5 bases each). The CDR3 sequence is 13 residues long. Germline V gives CDR1 GTSNPN, CDR2 SVGIG (reference sequence). Trimming removed 4 bases from V and 3 bases from J, with 13 bases in between. The full variable domain, its missing parts supplied by reference TRBV30 and TRBJ2-7, is SQTIHQWPATLVQPVGSPLSLECTVEGTSNPNLYWYRQAAGRGLQLLFYSVGIGQISSEVPQNLSASRPQDRQFILSSKKLLLSDSGFYLCAWKGDPFYEQYFGPGTRLTVT.

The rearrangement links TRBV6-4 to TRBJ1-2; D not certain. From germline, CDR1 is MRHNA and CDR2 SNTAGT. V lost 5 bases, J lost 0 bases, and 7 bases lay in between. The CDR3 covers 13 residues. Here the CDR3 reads CASSPGANYGYTF. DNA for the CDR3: TGTGCCAGCAGTCCCGGAGCTAACTATGGCTACACCTTC.

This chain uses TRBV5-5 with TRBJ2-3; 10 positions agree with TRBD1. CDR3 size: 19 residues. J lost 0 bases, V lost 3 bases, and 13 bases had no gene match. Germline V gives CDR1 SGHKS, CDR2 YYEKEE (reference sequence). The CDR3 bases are TGTGCCAGCAGCTCCCCATTCTCTAGACAGGGGGCTAGCACAGATACGCAGTATTTT. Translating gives CASSSPFSRQGASTDTQYF. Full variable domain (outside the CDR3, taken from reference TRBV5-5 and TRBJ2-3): DAGVTQSPTHLIKTRGQQVTLRCSPISGHKSVSWYQQVLGQGPQFIFQYYEKEERGRGNFPDRFSARQFPNYSSELNVNALLLGDSALYLCASSSPFSRQGASTDTQYFGPGTRLTVL.

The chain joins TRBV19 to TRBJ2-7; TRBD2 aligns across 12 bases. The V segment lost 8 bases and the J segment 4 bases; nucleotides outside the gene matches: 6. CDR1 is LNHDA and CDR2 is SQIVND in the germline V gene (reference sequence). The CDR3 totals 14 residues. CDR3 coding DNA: TGTGCCAGTTCTATGGGGACTAGCGGGTACGAGCAGTACTTC. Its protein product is CASSMGTSGYEQYF.

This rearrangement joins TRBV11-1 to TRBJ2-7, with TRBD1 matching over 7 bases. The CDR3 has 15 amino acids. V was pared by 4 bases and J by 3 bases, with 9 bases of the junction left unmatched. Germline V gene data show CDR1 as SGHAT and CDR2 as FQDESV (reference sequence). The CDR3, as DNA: TGTGCCAGCAGCTCAGAGGCAGGGGGATACTACGAGCAGTACTTC. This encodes CASSSEAGGYYEQYF.

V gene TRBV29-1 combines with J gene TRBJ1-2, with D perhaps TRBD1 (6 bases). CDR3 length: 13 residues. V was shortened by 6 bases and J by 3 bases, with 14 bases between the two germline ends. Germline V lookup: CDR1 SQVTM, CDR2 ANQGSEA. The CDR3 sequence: CSVSRGADYGYTF. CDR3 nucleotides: TGCAGCGTCTCCAGGGGCGCGGACTATGGCTACACCTTC. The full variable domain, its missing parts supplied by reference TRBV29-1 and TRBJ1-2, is SAVISQKPSRDICQRGTSLTIQCQVDSQVTMMFWYRQQPGQSLTLIATANQGSEATYESGFVIDKFPISRPNLTFSTLTVSNMSPEDSSIYLCSVSRGADYGYTFGSGTRLTVV.

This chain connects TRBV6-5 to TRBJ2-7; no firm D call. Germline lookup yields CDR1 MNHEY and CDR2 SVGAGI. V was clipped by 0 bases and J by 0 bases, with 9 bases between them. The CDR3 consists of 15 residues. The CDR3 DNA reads TGTGCCAGCAGTTACTCAGGGCTTAGCTCCTACGAGCAGTACTTC. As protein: CASSYSGLSSYEQYF.

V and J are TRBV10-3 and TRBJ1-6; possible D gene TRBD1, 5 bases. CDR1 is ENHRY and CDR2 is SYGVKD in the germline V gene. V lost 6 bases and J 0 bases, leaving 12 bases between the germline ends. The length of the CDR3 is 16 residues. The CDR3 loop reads CAISHFGASYNSPLHF. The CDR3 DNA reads TGTGCCATCAGCCACTTCGGGGCCTCCTATAATTCACCCCTCCACTTT.

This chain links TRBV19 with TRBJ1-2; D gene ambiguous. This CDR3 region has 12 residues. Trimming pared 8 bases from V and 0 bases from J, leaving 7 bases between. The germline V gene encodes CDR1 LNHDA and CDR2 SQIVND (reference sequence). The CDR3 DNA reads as TGTGCCAGTGGAGACCCTAACTATGGCTACACCTTC. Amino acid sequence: CASGDPNYGYTF.

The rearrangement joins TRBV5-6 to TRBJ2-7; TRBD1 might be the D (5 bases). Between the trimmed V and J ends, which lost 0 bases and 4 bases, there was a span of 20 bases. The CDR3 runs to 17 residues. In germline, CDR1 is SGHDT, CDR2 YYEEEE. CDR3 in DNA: TGTGCCAGCAGCTTGGCCGGGTGGGGCCGCCATCAATACGAGCAGTACTTC. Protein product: CASSLAGWGRHQYEQYF. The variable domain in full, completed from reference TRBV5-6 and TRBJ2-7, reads DAGVTQSPTHLIKTRGQQVTLRCSPKSGHDTVSWYQQALGQGPQFIFQYYEEEERQRGNFPDRFSGHQFPNYSSELNVNALLLGDSALYLCASSLAGWGRHQYEQYFGPGTRLTVT.

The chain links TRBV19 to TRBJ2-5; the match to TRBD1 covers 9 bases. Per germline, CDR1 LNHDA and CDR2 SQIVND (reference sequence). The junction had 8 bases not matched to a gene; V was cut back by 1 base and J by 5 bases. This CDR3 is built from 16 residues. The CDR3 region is CASSIGRTGVRETQYF. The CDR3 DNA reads TGTGCCAGTAGTATAGGGCGGACAGGGGTACGGGAGACCCAGTACTTC.

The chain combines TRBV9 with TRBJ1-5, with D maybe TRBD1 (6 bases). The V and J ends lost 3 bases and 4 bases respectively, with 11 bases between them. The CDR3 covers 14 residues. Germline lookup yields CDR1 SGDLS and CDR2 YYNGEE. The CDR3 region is CASSDGTTNQPQHF. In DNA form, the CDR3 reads TGTGCCAGCAGCGATGGGACAACTAATCAGCCCCAGCATTTT.

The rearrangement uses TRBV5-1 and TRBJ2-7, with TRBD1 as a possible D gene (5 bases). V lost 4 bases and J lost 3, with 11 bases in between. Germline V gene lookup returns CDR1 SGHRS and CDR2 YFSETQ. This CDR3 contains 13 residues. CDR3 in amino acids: CASSQGSGYEQYF. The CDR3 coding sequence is TGCGCCAGCAGCCAGGGTTCTGGCTACGAGCAGTACTTC.

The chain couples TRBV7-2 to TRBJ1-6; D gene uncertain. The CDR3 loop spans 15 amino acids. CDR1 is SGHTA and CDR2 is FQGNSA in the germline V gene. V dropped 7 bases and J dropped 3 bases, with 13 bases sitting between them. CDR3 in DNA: TGTGCCAGCACCCCTGGGCGAAACTATAATTCACCCCTCCACTTT. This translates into CASTPGRNYNSPLHF.

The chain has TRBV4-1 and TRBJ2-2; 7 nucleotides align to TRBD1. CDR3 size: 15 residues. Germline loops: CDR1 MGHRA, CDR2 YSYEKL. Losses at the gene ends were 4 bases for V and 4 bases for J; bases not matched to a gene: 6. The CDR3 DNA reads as TGCGCCAGCAGCCCCCGACAGGGACCCACCGGGGAGCTGTTTTTT. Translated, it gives CASSPRQGPTGELFF.

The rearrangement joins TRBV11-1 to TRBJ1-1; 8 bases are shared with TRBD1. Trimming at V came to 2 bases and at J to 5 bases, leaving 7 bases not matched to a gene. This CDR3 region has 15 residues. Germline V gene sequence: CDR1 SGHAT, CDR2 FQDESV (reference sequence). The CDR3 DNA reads TGTGCCAGCAGCTTAATGCGGACAGGGAAAACTGAAGCTTTCTTT. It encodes CASSLMRTGKTEAFF.

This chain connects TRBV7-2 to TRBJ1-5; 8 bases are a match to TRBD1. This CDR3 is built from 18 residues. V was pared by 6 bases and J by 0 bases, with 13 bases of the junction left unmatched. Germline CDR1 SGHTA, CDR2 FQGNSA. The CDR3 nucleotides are TGTGCCAGCAGTTCGACAGGGGCGAAAGCCCCTAGCAATCAGCCCCAGCATTTT. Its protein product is CASSSTGAKAPSNQPQHF.

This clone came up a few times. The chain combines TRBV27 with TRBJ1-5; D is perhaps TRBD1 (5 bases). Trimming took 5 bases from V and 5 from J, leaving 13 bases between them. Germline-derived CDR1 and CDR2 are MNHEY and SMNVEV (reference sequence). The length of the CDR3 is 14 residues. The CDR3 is CASSRQGSDQPQHF. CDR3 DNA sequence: TGTGCCAGCAGTCGCCAGGGATCTGATCAGCCCCAGCATTTT.

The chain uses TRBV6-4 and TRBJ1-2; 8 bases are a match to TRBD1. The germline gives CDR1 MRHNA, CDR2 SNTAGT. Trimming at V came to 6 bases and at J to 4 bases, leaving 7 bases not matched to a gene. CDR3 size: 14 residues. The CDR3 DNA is TGTGCCAGCAGGCCCGGGACAGGCGTCTATGGCTACACCTTC. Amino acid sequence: CASRPGTGVYGYTF.